This T cell receptor (beta chain) was obtained from a study of immune heterogeneity within non-small cell lung tumors. Per sample, around 0.55 ug of bulk tumor genomic DNA was the template used. Surgical sampling yielded several biopsies per primary tumor (spaced far apart). Patients underwent curative surgery for non-small cell lung cancer (untreated and newly diagnosed). Donor patients had newly diagnosed non-small cell lung cancer and were having surgery with curative intent. This clonotype was recorded at least ten times. A first 10-cycle multiplex round used 32 V-gene and 13 J-gene primers on TCR beta CDR3. Each CDR3 protein gets one entry after TCRdb re-called the multiplex PCR reads with MiXCR. The sample includes under 15,000 distinct CDR3 sequences, about 23% seen only once; the top ten take about an eighth. The CDR3 loop spans 15 amino acids. V gave up 6 bases and J gave up 4 bases; unmatched junction bases: 7. Germline V gives CDR1 SQVTM, CDR2 ANQGSEA.

V is TRBV29-1 and J is TRBJ2-2, with 11 bases lining up with TRBD2. This receptor was taken from a man over 45 with non-small cell lung cancer. The sample comprised lung tumor tissue. CDR3 nucleotide sequence: TGCAGCGTGATGGGGGGGACTAGCGGCACCGGGGAGCTGTTTTTT. This encodes CSVMGGTSGTGELFF.